This T cell receptor beta chain was profiled in a study of blood T cell repertoires in COVID-19. Study-wide context: COVID-19 samples from acute and convalescent phases originated in the United States, Italy and Spain.

Assay used: immunoSEQ multiplex PCR; TCRdb lists only in-frame clones, some missing. The sample has 200,000 to 250,000 clones, roughly 84% seen once. Deletions cut 0 bases from V and 8 bases from J, with 9 bases between. The germline gives CDR1 SGDLS, CDR2 YYNGEE. The CDR3 sequence is 14 residues long. Sequenced material: peripheral blood. This sequence originates from a man aged 35-49 years with acute or convalescent COVID-19. V and J are TRBV9 and TRBJ1-6; weak D call: TRBD1 (6 bases). CDR3 sequence (DNA): TGTGCCAGCAGCGTAGAACAGGGCTATTCACCCCTCCACTTT. This sequence encodes CASSVEQGYSPLHF.